The clone carrying this T cell receptor beta chain has a handful of counts. TCR alpha and beta CDR3 regions were amplified from RNA using iRepertoire nested multiplex PCR. TCRdb re-called the multiplex PCR reads with MiXCR, one entry per CDR3 protein. This table holds about 210,000 distinct CDR3 sequences, over 30% found once. Germline lookup yields CDR1 SQVTM and CDR2 ANQGSEA. V was pared by 1 base and J by 2 bases, with 14 bases between. This CDR3 has 15 residues. The data derive from a study of glioma-infiltrating T cells. The chain carries TRBV29-1 and TRBJ1-1; D possibly corresponds to TRBD1 (5 bases). What was sequenced was glioma tissue, nonneoplastic brain tissue, or PBMCs (not recorded which). The sequence was obtained from a human donor with low-grade glioma or glioblastoma, undergoing nonglioma brain surgery, or in good health (not recorded which). CDR3 nucleotide sequence: TGCAGCGTTGAAGGGGAAACAGGAATAAACACTGAAGCTTTCTTT. It specifies CSVEGETGINTEAFF.